The 14 T cell receptor beta chains below were found in one sample sequenced in a study of human T cells and chemical hapten exposure. Time point defined: patch test 1, 2 weeks after DPC sensitization. Treatment meaning: therapeutic diphenylcyclopropenone sensitization with weekly scalp DPC. TCRdb analysed the RACE reads with MiXCR anew, one entry per CDR3 protein. The sample carries some 79,000 distinct CDR3 sequences, over 6% recorded once. Material: whole blood, obtained in connection with sensitization to the hapten diphenylcyclopropenone (DPC). Receptors originate from a woman between 25 and 40 years old with alopecia areata. Some clones in this sample may be carry-over from other donors' samples.

This clonotype was observed a few times. This chain connects TRBV9 to TRBJ2-7; TRBD1 aligns across 8 bases. After removal of 3 bases from V and 6 bases from J, the junction contained 8 bases not matched to a gene. Looked up from germline, CDR1 is SGDLS and CDR2 is YYNGEE. The CDR3 is made up of 14 amino acids. This CDR3 is CASSAETGTGEQYF. The CDR3 nucleotides read TGTGCCAGCAGCGCCGAGACAGGGACAGGCGAGCAGTACTTC.

This clonotype showed up many times. The gene calls are TRBV10-2 and TRBJ2-3, with 10 bases identical to TRBD2. The V gene end was trimmed by 2 bases and the J gene end by 1 base; junction bases not matched to a gene: 0. The length of the CDR3 is 15 residues. Germline lookup yields CDR1 WSHSY and CDR2 SAAADI. The CDR3 reads CASSEGLAGTDTQYF. CDR3 DNA sequence: TGCGCCAGCAGTGAGGGACTAGCGGGCACAGATACGCAGTATTTT.

This clonotype has at least ten counts. The chain joins TRBV5-1 to TRBJ1-2; D possibly corresponds to TRBD1 (5 bases). The CDR3 has 14 amino acids. CDR1 and CDR2 from the germline V gene are SGHRS and YFSETQ. Trimming removed 0 bases at V and 4 bases at J, with 10 bases between. The CDR3 sequence is CASSLGQTTYGYTF. The CDR3 region has the DNA TGCGCCAGCAGCTTGGGACAGACAACCTATGGCTACACCTTC. The entire variable domain, with the rest obtained from reference TRBV5-1 and TRBJ1-2, is as follows: KAGVTQTPRYLIKTRGQQVTLSCSPISGHRSVSWYQQTPGQGLQFLFEYFSETQRNKGNFPGRFSGRQFSNSRSEMNVSTLELGDSALYLCASSLGQTTYGYTFGSGTRLTVV.

V gene TRBV11-2 combines with J gene TRBJ2-7; D remains ambiguous. The germline gives CDR1 SGHAT, CDR2 FQNNGV. The CDR3 has 12 amino acids. Trimming pared 3 bases from V and 4 bases from J, leaving 7 bases between. This CDR3 reads CASSFGRYEQYF. In nucleotides, the CDR3 is TGTGCCAGCAGCTTCGGACGGTACGAGCAGTACTTC.

In this sample, this clonotype turned up a few times. V usage is TRBV7-9 and J usage is TRBJ1-2; D remains ambiguous. Trimming took 2 bases from V and 0 from J, leaving 7 bases between them. The CDR3 is 14 amino acids. Per the germline V gene, CDR1 is SEHNR and CDR2 is FQNEAQ (reference sequence). CDR3 bases: TGTGCCAGCAGCTTACTTTTATCTAACTATGGCTACACCTTC. Translation: CASSLLLSNYGYTF.

This clonotype was counted only a few times. The gene calls are TRBV7-2 and TRBJ2-1, with D uncertain. In germline, CDR1 is SGHTA, CDR2 FQGNSA. The CDR3 is made up of 13 amino acids. The V end was cut by 0 bases, the J end by 6 bases, with 6 bases between. The DNA for the CDR3 is TGTGCCAGCAGCTTAGCGCAGGCCAATGAGCAGTTCTTC. Its protein is CASSLAQANEQFF.

The genes are TRBV5-5 and TRBJ2-3, with 10 bases aligning to TRBD2. V dropped 3 bases and J dropped 5; count of bases not matched to a gene: 9. The CDR3 is 16 residues long. CDR1 is SGHKS, CDR2 YYEKEE, per germline (reference sequence). In DNA, the CDR3 is TGTGCCAGCAGCTCAGACCAGCGGGGGGGCCGAGATACGCAGTATTTT. It is translated as CASSSDQRGGRDTQYF. Using reference TRBV5-5 and TRBJ2-3 for the parts outside the CDR3, the full variable domain is DAGVTQSPTHLIKTRGQQVTLRCSPISGHKSVSWYQQVLGQGPQFIFQYYEKEERGRGNFPDRFSARQFPNYSSELNVNALLLGDSALYLCASSSDQRGGRDTQYFGPGTRLTVL.

Note on this clonotype: Since a much larger clone is just one base distant, this may be a read error. The chain is built from TRBV20-1 and TRBJ2-5; 7 bases line up with TRBD1. The CDR3 is made up of 14 amino acids. CDR1 is DFQATT, CDR2 SNEGSKA, per germline (reference sequence). With V trimmed by 1 base and J by 13 bases, 15 bases remained unmatched. This CDR3 reads CSARADRANEALYF. CDR3 DNA: TGCAGTGCTAGAGCCGACAGGGCGAATGAGGCCCTGTACTTC.

The table lists this clonotype with many counts. This rearrangement joins TRBV2 to TRBJ2-4; TRBD1 matches at 8 bases. CDR3 size: 12 residues. Germline CDR1 SNHLY, CDR2 FYNNEI. V was pared by 5 bases and J by 7 bases, with 1 base of the junction left unmatched. CDR3 sequence (DNA): TGTGCCAGCAGTCACAGGGGGAACATTCAGTACTTC. Residues: CASSHRGNIQYF.

The V call is TRBV19, the J call TRBJ1-5, with D tentatively TRBD1 (5 bases). Germline V CDR1 and CDR2: LNHDA, SQIVND (reference sequence). The length of the CDR3 is 14 residues. Trimming removed 5 bases from V and 5 bases from J, with 13 bases in between. CDR3 residues: CASSPRGGDQPQHF. The CDR3 nucleotides are TGTGCCAGTAGTCCCCGTGGGGGGGATCAGCCCCAGCATTTT.

The chain carries TRBV7-6 and TRBJ1-6, with TRBD1 matching over 9 bases. Per the germline V gene, CDR1 is SGHVS and CDR2 is FNYEAQ. This CDR3 comprises 15 residues. After removal of 5 bases from V and 7 bases from J, the junction contained 6 bases not matched to a gene. Written as DNA, the CDR3 is TGTGCCAGCAGCCCGCTCGGACAGGGGAATTCACCCCTCCACTTT. Translating gives CASSPLGQGNSPLHF.

This clonotype was observed a handful of times. The chain employs TRBV5-8 and TRBJ1-1, with TRBD1 identical over 7 bases. Looked up from germline, CDR1 is SGHTS and CDR2 is YDEGEE. V lost 3 bases and J lost 4; bases outside the gene matches: 3. CDR3 length equals 13 residues. The CDR3 sequence: CASSSDRPTEAFF. In nucleotides, the CDR3 is TGTGCCAGCAGCTCGGACAGGCCCACTGAAGCTTTCTTT.

The V and J genes are TRBV2 and TRBJ2-1; 7 bases match TRBD1. Germline V gene data show CDR1 as SNHLY and CDR2 as FYNNEI. Trimming cost V 8 bases and J 5 bases; bases outside gene matches: 18. The CDR3 totals 17 residues. CDR3 region: CASERATRQGTNNEQFF. DNA of the CDR3: TGTGCCAGCGAAAGAGCCACCCGACAGGGAACAAACAATGAGCAGTTCTTC.

This clonotype has at least ten counts. The chain carries TRBV30 and TRBJ1-6; D remains ambiguous. V dropped 4 bases and J dropped 0 bases, with 10 bases sitting between them. Germline CDR1 and CDR2: GTSNPN and SVGIG (reference sequence). The CDR3 totals 15 residues. CDR3 in amino acids: CAWTQESSYNSPLHF. CDR3 sequence (DNA): TGTGCCTGGACTCAAGAGAGCTCCTATAATTCACCCCTCCACTTT.